These 4 T cell receptor beta chains were all obtained from the same sample, sequenced in a study of blood T cell repertoires in COVID-19. Using immunoSEQ multiplex PCR, the repertoire was profiled, and TCRdb retains in-frame clones only, with some absent. The sample lists approximately 440,000 clones, about 85% occurring once. What was sequenced was PBMCs or T cells enriched from blood (not recorded which). These receptors originate from a young woman who had recovered from COVID-19.

J is TRBJ1-5 and V is TRBV7-4; D possibly corresponds to TRBD1 (6 bases). The CDR3 runs to 16 residues. Per the germline V gene, CDR1 is SGHVT and CDR2 is SQSDAQ. Trimming took 5 bases from V and 4 from J, leaving 18 bases between them. This CDR3 is CASSAARTDRNQPQHF. In DNA, the CDR3 is TGTGCCAGCAGCGCCGCCCGGACAGACAGGAATCAGCCCCAGCATTTT.

The chain employs TRBV6-5 and TRBJ2-7; 7 bases agree with TRBD1. There are 13 residues in the CDR3. The V and J ends lost 7 bases and 2 bases, in that order; junction bases with no gene match: 5. Looked up from germline, CDR1 is MNHEY and CDR2 is SVGAGI. CDR3 in amino acids: CASTLGTAYEQYF. The CDR3 DNA reads TGTGCCAGCACCCTCGGGACAGCCTACGAGCAGTACTTC.

This sequence joins TRBV4-1 and TRBJ1-2, with D tentatively TRBD1 (5 bases). The germline gives CDR1 MGHRA, CDR2 YSYEKL. The ends were cut back, 4 bases at V and 8 bases at J, with 17 bases in the middle. CDR3 size: 14 residues. CDR3 DNA: TGCGCCAGCAGCCTCGAAGGGGCTTATGGCGGCTACACCTTC. Protein product: CASSLEGAYGGYTF.

The rearrangement uses TRBV7-7 and TRBJ2-5, with 8 bases that match TRBD2. The trim removed 7 bases at V and 3 bases at J, leaving 4 bases unmatched. The V gene's germline CDR1 is SSHAT and CDR2 FNYEAQ (reference sequence). This CDR3 has 13 amino acids. The CDR3 coding sequence is TGTGCCAGCACGGGAGCGGGGGAAGAGACCCAGTACTTC. It is translated as CASTGAGEETQYF.